Shown below are 15 T cell receptor beta chains from a single sample sequenced in a study of T cell responses to AZD1222 COVID-19 vaccine. Assay: immunoSEQ multiplex PCR; the TCRdb copy retains only in-frame clones and omits some. The table records around 120,000 clones, 70% to 90% of them present only once. Specimen: peripheral blood, collected on day 0 of MenACWY control vaccination. All receptors come from an adult in good health.

A single count supports this clone. This chain uses TRBV12-3 or TRBV12-4 with TRBJ1-2; 7 bases map to TRBD1. The CDR3 is made up of 12 amino acids. V shed 7 bases, J shed 10 bases, and the junction held 9 bases outside the gene matches. The CDR3 DNA follows: TGTGCCAGCACCGTGACAGGGTCGGACTACACCTTC. Encoded protein: CASTVTGSDYTF.

V usage is TRBV7-2 and J usage is TRBJ2-7, with 9 bases matching TRBD1. With 4 bases clipped from V and 0 bases from J, the junction kept 4 bases outside the gene matches. Per germline, CDR1 SGHTA and CDR2 FQGNSA. The CDR3 is 15 amino acids. The DNA of the CDR3 is TGTGCCAGCAGCTCATACAGGGGGCGCTCCTACGAGCAGTACTTC. Translating gives CASSSYRGRSYEQYF.

This sequence joins TRBV2 and TRBJ1-2, with D tentatively TRBD1 (5 bases). The V end lost 6 bases, the J end lost 4 bases, and 12 bases lay between the germline ends. The CDR3 sequence is 13 residues long. Germline CDR1 and CDR2: SNHLY and FYNNEI. This CDR3 is CASRVDRFYGYTF. The DNA of the CDR3 is TGTGCCAGCAGAGTCGACAGATTCTATGGCTACACCTTC.

This clone was picked up a small number of times. J is TRBJ1-2 and V is TRBV12-3 or TRBV12-4, with D unresolved. This CDR3 comprises 13 residues. V was pared by 5 bases and J by 0 bases, with 7 bases between. The CDR3 DNA is TGTGCCAGCAGTCCCTCGGCTAACTATGGCTACACCTTC. Its translation: CASSPSANYGYTF.

This clone has a handful of counts. V is TRBV4-2 and J is TRBJ2-1; 11 bases are a match to TRBD2. The length of the CDR3 is 20 residues. CDR1 and CDR2 from the germline V gene are LGHNA and YNFKEQ. The junction had 12 bases not matched to a gene; V was cut back by 0 bases and J by 2 bases. CDR3 in amino acids: CASSQDLPISSGGTYNEQFF. CDR3 DNA: TGTGCCAGCAGCCAAGATCTCCCCATCTCTAGCGGGGGGACCTACAATGAGCAGTTCTTC.

The V and J genes are TRBV6-4 and TRBJ2-1; D perhaps matches TRBD1 (5 bases). Trimming removed 3 bases from V and 0 bases from J, with 9 bases in between. The CDR3 loop spans 15 amino acids. CDR1 is MRHNA, CDR2 SNTAGT, per germline. CDR3 nucleotides: TGTGCCAGCAGTGAAGGGGTGAGCTCCTACAATGAGCAGTTCTTC. Its protein is CASSEGVSSYNEQFF.

This clone has more than one count but fewer than ten. This chain joins TRBV5-5 and TRBJ2-2; D is undetermined. Germline V gives CDR1 SGHKS, CDR2 YYEKEE (reference sequence). This CDR3 comprises 15 residues. V was trimmed by 4 bases and J by 4 bases, leaving 14 bases between them. The CDR3 nucleotides read TGTGCCAGCAGCCGAGACGACCTGAGCACCGGGGAGCTGTTTTTT. Protein product: CASSRDDLSTGELFF.

This sequence joins TRBV6-5 and TRBJ1-2; 9 bases match TRBD1. Trimming at V came to 6 bases and at J to 8 bases, leaving 7 bases not matched to a gene. Germline-derived CDR1 and CDR2 are MNHEY and SVGAGI. The CDR3 has 13 residues. This CDR3 is CASSPQGTGGYTF. The DNA of the CDR3 is TGTGCCAGCAGCCCCCAGGGGACAGGGGGCTACACCTTC.

The rearrangement uses TRBV21-1 and TRBJ1-2; the D call TRBD1 from the table was never checked on the DNA. TRBV21-1 is listed as a pseudogene. This CDR3 is 18 amino acids long. CDR3 sequence: CASSSWGQAPAFNYGYTF. The CDR3 nucleotides are TGTGCCAGCAGCTCTTGGGGGCAGGCTCCAGCCTTTAACTATGGCTACACCTTC.

V is TRBV19 and J is TRBJ2-3; D unresolved. The CDR3 consists of 14 residues. Trimming shortened V by 2 bases and J by 0 bases, and 6 bases separated the two germline ends. In germline, CDR1 is LNHDA, CDR2 SQIVND (reference sequence). The CDR3 nucleotides are TGTGCCAGTAGTATACAATTTAGCACAGATACGCAGTATTTT. Residues: CASSIQFSTDTQYF.

The chain carries TRBV12-3 or TRBV12-4 and TRBJ1-2; D remains ambiguous. The CDR3 contains 11 residues. V was pared by 6 bases and J by 5 bases, with 7 bases between. In DNA form, the CDR3 reads TGTGCCAGCAGCTGGAATTATGGCTACACCTTC. Translating gives CASSWNYGYTF.

With regard to this clone: Compared with germline, one end of the junction differs, possibly owing to a read error. Within the sample, other DNA sequences also encode this same CDR3. The V gene is TRBV5-1, the J gene TRBJ2-7, with 7 nucleotides matching TRBD1. CDR3 size: 15 residues. Germline V gene sequence: CDR1 SGHRS, CDR2 YFSETQ. The CDR3 is CASSSGQASSYEQYF. The DNA of the CDR3 is TGCGCCAGCAGCTCTGGACAGGCGAGCTCCTATGAGCAGTACTTC. Looking up the rest from reference TRBV5-1 and TRBJ2-7 gives the full variable domain: KAGVTQTPRYLIKTRGQQVTLSCSPISGHRSVSWYQQTPGQGLQFLFEYFSETQRNKGNFPGRFSGRQFSNSRSEMNVSTLELGDSALYLCASSSGQASSYEQYFGPGTRLTVT.

The V gene is TRBV6-5, the J gene TRBJ1-1, with D hard to call. CDR3 size: 13 residues. Per the germline V gene, CDR1 is MNHEY and CDR2 is SVGAGI. The V gene lost 6 bases and the J gene lost 1 base, with 9 bases spanning the gap. CDR3 nucleotides: TGTGCCAGCAGATTAGCCAGGAACACTGAAGCTTTCTTT. Its protein product is CASRLARNTEAFF.

This chain links TRBV19 with TRBJ1-1; possible D gene TRBD1, 5 bases. Trimming removed 5 bases at V and 1 base at J, with 17 bases between. The CDR3 consists of 16 residues. Germline CDR1 is LNHDA and CDR2 is SQIVND (reference sequence). Here the CDR3 DNA reads TGTGCCAGTAGTCCCGGGCGGGGCCTCAGGAACACTGAAGCTTTCTTT. Residues: CASSPGRGLRNTEAFF.

This clone has just one count. The V gene is TRBV7-6, the J gene TRBJ2-5, with 8 bases that match TRBD2. The V and J ends lost 0 bases and 2 bases, in that order; junction bases with no gene match: 5. This CDR3 spans 16 amino acids. CDR1 SGHVS and CDR2 FNYEAQ come from the germline V gene. CDR3 sequence reads: CASSLARSSGQETQYF. The CDR3 DNA sequence: TGTGCCAGCAGCTTAGCGCGGTCTAGCGGGCAAGAGACCCAGTACTTC.